This record covers a single T cell receptor (beta chain). Its matching antigen is unknown. The ends were cut back, 7 bases at V and 3 bases at J, with 9 bases in the middle. The CDR3 is 12 amino acids. Germline CDR1 reads SNHLY; CDR2 reads FYNNEI. These data come from a study of cytomegalovirus exposure and HLA in healthy donors. Study-wide points: The study listed roughly 150 cytomegalovirus-associated TCR beta chains.

The table came from immunoSEQ multiplex PCR; TCRdb's copy has only in-frame clones and leaves some out. Of approximately 120,000 clones listed, over 85% are singletons. This clonotype was sampled from a woman aged 18-29 years in good health and CMV-seronegative. The V call is TRBV2, the J call TRBJ1-2; D perhaps matches TRBD1 (5 bases). The sequenced sample was PBMCs. The chain's CDR3 is CASNGGYYGYTF. CDR3 bases: TGTGCCAGCAACGGGGGGTACTATGGCTACACCTTC. The full variable domain, its missing parts supplied by reference TRBV2 and TRBJ1-2, is EPEVTQTPSHQVTQMGQEVILRCVPISNHLYFYWYRQILGQKVEFLVSFYNNEISEKSEIFDDQFSVERPDGSNFTLKIRSTKLEDSAMYFCASNGGYYGYTFGSGTRLTVV.